This T cell receptor beta chain originates from a study of OX40 agonist ivuxolimab in advanced cancers. Background on the study: As their treatment, patients were administered ivuxolimab, an agonistic anti-OX40 (CD134) antibody. Ivuxolimab was delivered to patients intravenously every 2 weeks at doses spanning 0.01 to 10 mg/kg. Among those treated, three patients had partial responses, one with hepatocellular carcinoma and two with cutaneous melanoma.

Clones were read by immunoSEQ multiplex PCR, and TCRdb kept only the in-frame ones, dropping some. In the table there are about 62,000 clones, around 84% of which are singletons. V was cut by 0 bases and J by 1 base, with 16 bases left in between. Germline-derived CDR1 and CDR2 are LNHNV and YYDKDF (reference sequence). This CDR3 has 18 residues. This receptor was obtained from an adult with an advanced solid tumor such as melanoma, head and neck, liver or kidney cancer. This chain links TRBV15 with TRBJ1-5; D might be TRBD1 (6 bases). The sequencing used CD4+ or CD8+ T cells sorted from blood, collected in a trial of the OX40 agonist ivuxolimab. CDR3: CATSREPRGGGSNQPQHF. CDR3 DNA: TGTGCCACCAGCAGAGAGCCTAGGGGGGGCGGGAGCAATCAGCCCCAGCATTTT.